This T cell receptor beta chain was observed in a study of vaccination effects on CD4 cells after COVID-19. The germline V gene has CDR1 SGHTS and CDR2 YDEGEE. Deletions cut 4 bases from V and 1 base from J, with 11 bases between. The CDR3 runs 14 residues. Culture proceeded for approximately 10 days, and CD4+ T cells were then isolated. The method was immunoSEQ multiplex PCR; TCRdb's version includes in-frame clones alone and lacks a portion of them. Of around 50,000 clones in the sample, approximately 65% were seen once. This clone was found a few times. The antigen remains unidentified. The J gene is TRBJ1-1, the V gene TRBV5-8; D might be TRBD1 (5 bases). The TCR originated in a human donor who received a COVID-19 vaccine. The sample was CD4+ T cells from PBMCs cultured without peptide, taken before COVID-19 vaccination. The CDR3 loop reads CASSPTGTNTEAFF. The CDR3 coding sequence is TGTGCCAGCAGCCCCACGGGGACGAACACTGAAGCTTTCTTT.